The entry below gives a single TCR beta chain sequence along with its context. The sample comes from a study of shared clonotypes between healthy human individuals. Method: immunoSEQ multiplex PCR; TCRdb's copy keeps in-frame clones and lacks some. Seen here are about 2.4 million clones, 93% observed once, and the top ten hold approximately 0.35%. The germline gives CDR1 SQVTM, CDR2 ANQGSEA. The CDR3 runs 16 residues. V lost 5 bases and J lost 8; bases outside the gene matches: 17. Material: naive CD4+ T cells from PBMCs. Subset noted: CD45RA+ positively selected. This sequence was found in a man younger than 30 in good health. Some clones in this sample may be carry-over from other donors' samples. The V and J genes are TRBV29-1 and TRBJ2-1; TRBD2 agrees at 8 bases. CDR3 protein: CSVLKVQGLAGYEQFF. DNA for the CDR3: TGCAGCGTTCTTAAAGTTCAGGGGTTAGCGGGATATGAGCAGTTCTTC.